The 28 T cell receptor beta chains below were found in one sample sequenced in a study of response to subunit inactivated influenza vaccine listed by TCRdb under 2018. Per the publication, the time point label means: around 45 days after influenza vaccine administration. The library was made by RT-PCR. Sequencer: Illumina HiSeq 2500. The public reads were reanalyzed by TCRdb: fastp trimming at Q25, MiXCR alignment, in-frame beta chains only. Here each entry gathers all rows of one CDR3 protein and keeps the most common genes and DNA. This sample lists around 500,000 distinct CDR3 sequences; over 9.5% were detected once. The ten largest clones add up to 9.5% to 15% of the sample. The sequencing used PBMCs from blood, collected about 40 days after vaccination. The receptors shown here come from a man over 45 who received an inactivated influenza vaccine. Donor details come from another sample of the same person, matched by shared clones.

This clonotype was picked up a small number of times. The CDR3 coding sequence is TGCAGTGCTGGCCGAGGGAGCGGGGTACAAGAGACCCAGTACTTC. It encodes CSAGRGSGVQETQYF. The chain recombines TRBV20-1 with TRBJ2-5, with TRBD2 matching over 7 bases. The V gene's germline CDR1 is DFQATT and CDR2 SNEGSKA (reference sequence). The CDR3 has 15 residues. The trim removed 5 bases at V and 2 bases at J, leaving 11 bases unmatched.

This clonotype was counted many times. This rearrangement joins TRBV6-5 to TRBJ1-6; D not certain. Deletions cut 2 bases from V and 7 bases from J, with 18 bases between. CDR3 length: 17 amino acids. Germline values: CDR1 MNHEY, CDR2 SVGAGI. CDR3 sequence (DNA): TGTGCCAGCAGTTACCGCGACACCCGATCGGGGAATTCACCCCTCCACTTT. Encoded protein: CASSYRDTRSGNSPLHF.

This clonotype was detected only a few times. This chain uses TRBV6-1 with TRBJ2-7; D may be TRBD2 (6 bases). The germline gives CDR1 MNHNS, CDR2 SASEGT. Trimming pared 6 bases from V and 2 bases from J, leaving 17 bases between. This CDR3 comprises 15 residues. The CDR3 loop reads CASSQPGVGTYEQYF. The CDR3 DNA reads as TGTGCCAGCAGCCAGCCGGGGGTAGGAACCTACGAGCAGTACTTC.

This clonotype was seen ten or more times. This sequence joins TRBV5-6 and TRBJ2-3, with D perhaps matching TRBD1 or TRBD2 (6 bases each). Germline values: CDR1 SGHDT, CDR2 YYEEEE. The CDR3 sequence is 16 residues long. Deletions cut 3 bases from V and 7 bases from J, with 21 bases between. The CDR3 loop reads CASSSQSSAGTYTQYF. The CDR3 DNA reads as TGTGCCAGCAGCTCACAGAGTTCGGCGGGGACATATACGCAGTATTTT.

This clonotype was recorded a few times. The V call is TRBV29-1, the J call TRBJ2-5; 9 bases match TRBD2. The CDR3 spans 16 residues. V shed 2 bases, J shed 2 bases, and the junction held 9 bases outside the gene matches. Germline CDR1 is SQVTM and CDR2 is ANQGSEA. The DNA for the CDR3 is TGCAGCGTTGAAAAAGCTAGCGGGGCACCACAAGAGACCCAGTACTTC. It yields the protein CSVEKASGAPQETQYF.

V usage is TRBV6-1 and J usage is TRBJ1-1; no clear D. Trimming cost V 8 bases and J 2 bases, with 12 bases left between them. The CDR3 spans 13 residues. Looked up from germline, CDR1 is MNHNS and CDR2 is SASEGT. DNA of the CDR3: TGTGCCAGCGCTCTTTGGGGAAACACTGAAGCTTTCTTT. Translation gives CASALWGNTEAFF.

This clonotype has only a few counts. The CDR3 DNA follows: TGTGCCAGCAGCCAAGGGCCGGTTACGCAGTATTTT. Translated, it gives CASSQGPVTQYF. This sequence joins TRBV3-1 and TRBJ2-3, with D unresolved. CDR1 is LGHDT, CDR2 YNNKEL, per germline (reference sequence). Trimming shortened V by 1 base and J by 8 bases, and 7 bases separated the two germline ends. The CDR3 has 12 amino acids.

CDR3 bases: TGTGCCATCAGTCCTACCGGGACAGGGATTACTGGGGCCAACGTCCTGACTTTC. Its translation is CAISPTGTGITGANVLTF. The chain couples TRBV10-3 to TRBJ2-6; 9 bases map to TRBD1. Germline loops: CDR1 ENHRY, CDR2 SYGVKD. This CDR3 is built from 18 residues. V lost 5 bases and J lost 2; bases outside the gene matches: 10.

This clonotype was seen a handful of times. This chain uses TRBV20-1 with TRBJ2-3; no clear D gene. The germline V gene encodes CDR1 DFQATT and CDR2 SNEGSKA (reference sequence). V was trimmed by 6 bases and J by 4 bases, leaving 14 bases between them. The CDR3 contains 13 residues. The chain's CDR3 is CSAGFGSADTQYF. The CDR3 region has the DNA TGCAGTGCCGGCTTCGGGTCTGCAGATACGCAGTATTTT.

This clonotype was seen at least ten times. The chain joins TRBV7-2 to TRBJ1-2; 8 bases are shared with TRBD1. CDR3 length: 13 amino acids. The germline CDR1 and CDR2 sequences are SGHTA and FQGNSA. Trimming cost V 4 bases and J 2 bases; bases outside gene matches: 0. For the CDR3, the DNA is TGTGCCAGCAGCTGGACAGGGAACTATGGCTACACCTTC. The encoded protein is CASSWTGNYGYTF.

The chain recombines TRBV20-1 with TRBJ2-7; D is perhaps TRBD2 (5 bases). Trimming took 5 bases from V and 2 from J, leaving 19 bases between them. CDR1 and CDR2 (germline): DFQATT, SNEGSKA (reference sequence). This CDR3 comprises 15 residues. The CDR3 sequence: CSAEVFRGDTYEQYF. CDR3 DNA: TGCAGTGCTGAGGTCTTTCGGGGAGACACCTACGAGCAGTACTTC.

This clonotype was seen repeatedly, ten times or more. This chain links TRBV7-2 with TRBJ1-2; D is undetermined. CDR1 and CDR2 from the germline V gene are SGHTA and FQGNSA. The V end was cut by 1 base, the J end by 4 bases, with 7 bases between. CDR3 length equals 13 residues. The CDR3: CASSLEGFYGYTF. CDR3 bases: TGTGCCAGCAGCTTAGAAGGCTTCTATGGCTACACCTTC.

This clonotype was picked up a small number of times. The chain employs TRBV7-2 and TRBJ1-3; D ambiguous. The germline V gene has CDR1 SGHTA and CDR2 FQGNSA. Trimming took 1 base from V and 0 from J, leaving 7 bases between them. CDR3 length: 15 amino acids. The chain's CDR3 is CASSLGLFSGNTIYF. The CDR3 bases are TGTGCCAGCAGCTTAGGACTCTTCTCTGGAAACACCATATATTTT.

This clonotype was counted ten times or more. The chain carries TRBV12-3 or TRBV12-4 and TRBJ1-1, with D tentatively TRBD1 (6 bases). The CDR3 is 17 amino acids. V was clipped by 3 bases and J by 4 bases, with 21 bases between them. CDR3 amino acids: CASSFNLGGPVGTEAFF. For the CDR3, the DNA is TGTGCCAGCAGTTTCAATCTCGGGGGGCCGGTGGGCACTGAAGCTTTCTTT.

This chain uses TRBV27 with TRBJ2-4, with D possibly being TRBD1 (6 bases). Germline V gene lookup returns CDR1 MNHEY and CDR2 SMNVEV (reference sequence). V lost 4 bases and J 7 bases, leaving 17 bases between the germline ends. This CDR3 comprises 15 residues. CDR3 DNA: TGTGCCAGCAGTTCTTACAGGACCCAGGGGAACATTCAGTACTTC. This sequence encodes CASSSYRTQGNIQYF.

V gene TRBV4-2 combines with J gene TRBJ2-7; 7 positions match TRBD2. After removal of 4 bases from V and 6 bases from J, the junction contained 6 bases not matched to a gene. This CDR3 contains 13 residues. Germline V lookup: CDR1 LGHNA, CDR2 YNFKEQ. CDR3 nucleotides: TGTGCCAGCAGCCTGCCTACGGGGGGCGAGCAGTACTTC. Residues: CASSLPTGGEQYF.

This clonotype was observed a few times. This chain connects TRBV12-3 or TRBV12-4 to TRBJ2-7, with 7 bases identical to TRBD2. Trimming took 1 base from V and 7 from J; bases not matched to a gene: 10. The CDR3 length is 15 residues. CDR3 in amino acids: CASSLGGGPGGEQYF. For the CDR3, the DNA is TGTGCCAGCAGTTTAGGGGGGGGACCCGGTGGGGAGCAGTACTTC.

The chain joins TRBV6-2 or TRBV6-3 to TRBJ1-5; TRBD1 might be the D (6 bases). Germline V lookup: CDR1 MNHEY, CDR2 SVGEGT. The CDR3 totals 14 residues. Trimming took 6 bases from V and 4 from J, leaving 13 bases between them. The CDR3 nucleotides read TGTGCCAGCAGCAGGGGCAACCGGAATCAGCCCCAGCATTTT. This encodes CASSRGNRNQPQHF.

The chain recombines TRBV7-2 with TRBJ2-7; D is perhaps TRBD2 (6 bases). Per the germline V gene, CDR1 is SGHTA and CDR2 is FQGNSA. The CDR3 has 14 amino acids. V shed 6 bases and J shed 4 bases, with 16 bases lying between them. The CDR3 region has the DNA TGTGCCAGCAGTTCGGGGCGCGGGGATTACGAGCAGTACTTC. Amino acids: CASSSGRGDYEQYF.

This clonotype was counted a few times. This chain connects TRBV3-1 to TRBJ2-5; TRBD2 agrees at 11 bases. V shed 6 bases and J 2 bases; nucleotides not matched to a gene: 5. Germline V gene data show CDR1 as LGHDT and CDR2 as YNNKEL (reference sequence). The CDR3 has 15 residues. CDR3 in amino acids: CASRQIAGGQETQYF. The CDR3 DNA is TGTGCCAGCAGACAAATAGCGGGGGGGCAAGAGACCCAGTACTTC.

The chain's CDR3 is CASSLSSGANYEQYF. CDR3 nucleotides: TGCGCCAGCAGCCTCTCTAGCGGGGCGAACTACGAGCAGTACTTC. The chain has TRBV4-1 and TRBJ2-7, with 9 bases matching TRBD2. The CDR3 spans 15 residues. V lost 4 bases, J lost 3 bases, and 7 bases stayed unmatched. Germline-derived CDR1 and CDR2 are MGHRA and YSYEKL.

The V and J genes are TRBV30 and TRBJ1-1; D is unresolved. CDR1 is GTSNPN and CDR2 is SVGIG in the germline V gene (reference sequence). Trimming removed 3 bases from V and 2 bases from J, with 4 bases in between. The CDR3 is 11 residues long. CDR3 region: CAWSRNTEAFF. Written as DNA, the CDR3 is TGTGCCTGGAGCCGTAACACTGAAGCTTTCTTT. Combining the CDR3 with reference TRBV30 and TRBJ1-1 gives the whole variable domain SQTIHQWPATLVQPVGSPLSLECTVEGTSNPNLYWYRQAAGRGLQLLFYSVGIGQISSEVPQNLSASRPQDRQFILSSKKLLLSDSGFYLCAWSRNTEAFFGQGTRLTVV.

This clonotype was seen more than once but under ten times. The chain combines TRBV6-1 with TRBJ2-1, with a weak D call TRBD2 (7 bases). Germline assignment: CDR1 MNHNS and CDR2 SASEGT. The CDR3 has 15 residues. V lost 7 bases and J lost 4, with 17 bases in between. The CDR3 loop reads CASTSGGPPYNEQFF. The CDR3 coding sequence is TGTGCCAGCACCTCCGGGGGGCCTCCTTACAATGAGCAGTTCTTC.

The chain couples TRBV3-1 to TRBJ1-5, with no clear D. Germline CDR1 is LGHDT and CDR2 is YNNKEL (reference sequence). This CDR3 has 14 amino acids. V lost 0 bases, J lost 4 bases, and 7 bases lay in between. The CDR3 DNA is TGTGCCAGCAGCCAAGATAGCGGTAATCAGCCCCAGCATTTT. Translation gives CASSQDSGNQPQHF.

The V and J genes are TRBV7-2 and TRBJ2-7, with TRBD2 identical over 7 bases. Per the germline V gene, CDR1 is SGHTA and CDR2 is FQGNSA. Losses at the gene ends were 1 base for V and 3 bases for J; bases not matched to a gene: 9. The CDR3 has 16 amino acids. CDR3 amino acids: CASSLGLGRTVYEQYF. As DNA, the CDR3 is TGTGCCAGCAGCTTAGGTCTCGGGAGGACGGTCTACGAGCAGTACTTC.

The chain links TRBV7-2 to TRBJ2-7, with a possible D match to TRBD2 (7 bases). CDR1 SGHTA and CDR2 FQGNSA come from the germline V gene. The V end was cut by 5 bases, the J end by 4 bases, with 18 bases between. The CDR3 runs 15 residues. The CDR3 spells CASSTQGGEGYEQYF. In DNA, the CDR3 is TGTGCCAGCAGCACACAGGGAGGGGAGGGGTACGAGCAGTACTTC.

This clonotype was seen only a few times. V gene TRBV29-1 combines with J gene TRBJ1-1; no clear D gene. The CDR3 sequence is 11 residues long. Germline V gene lookup returns CDR1 SQVTM and CDR2 ANQGSEA. The V gene lost 4 bases and the J gene lost 4 bases, with 7 bases spanning the gap. CDR3 in amino acids: CSVVGVTEAFF. CDR3 nucleotides: TGCAGCGTTGTTGGGGTCACTGAAGCTTTCTTT.

In this sample, this clonotype turned up a few times. The chain employs TRBV15 and TRBJ2-7; D unclear. The ends were cut back, 0 bases at V and 3 bases at J, with 6 bases in the middle. Germline CDR1 is LNHNV and CDR2 is YYDKDF (reference sequence). This CDR3 has 13 residues. The CDR3 loop reads CATSREYDYEQYF. As DNA, the CDR3 is TGTGCCACCAGCAGAGAGTACGACTACGAGCAGTACTTC. The full variable domain, completed using reference TRBV15 and TRBJ2-7, is DAMVIQNPRYQVTQFGKPVTLSCSQTLNHNVMYWYQQKSSQAPKLLFHYYDKDFNNEADTPDNFQSRRPNTSFCFLDIRSPGLGDTAMYLCATSREYDYEQYFGPGTRLTVT.